The 25 T cell receptor beta chains given below trace back to one sample, sequenced in a study of cytomegalovirus exposure and HLA in healthy donors. The PCR made use of 60 Vbeta and 13 Jbeta primers. Measured with immunoSEQ multiplex PCR; TCRdb has only the in-frame clones, and not every one. The table has approximately 120,000 clones, 69% seen once. Sequences were obtained from PBMCs. The receptor source for this set is a woman in her seventies in good health and CMV-seropositive.

This clone showed up just a few times. The chain is built from TRBV4-1 and TRBJ2-2; D not resolved. The CDR3 consists of 13 residues. In germline, CDR1 is MGHRA, CDR2 YSYEKL. The V end lost 1 base, the J end lost 4 bases, and 4 bases lay between the germline ends. This CDR3 is CASSQASTGELFF. The CDR3 DNA reads as TGCGCCAGCAGCCAAGCTAGCACCGGGGAGCTGTTTTTT.

V is TRBV30 and J is TRBJ1-3; maybe TRBD1 (5 bases). Germline loops: CDR1 GTSNPN, CDR2 SVGIG (reference sequence). V dropped 2 bases and J dropped 8 bases, with 13 bases sitting between them. The CDR3 totals 13 residues. The DNA of the CDR3 is TGTGCCTGGAGTCCTGGAGGGGCATACACCATATATTTT. Translation gives CAWSPGGAYTIYF.

J is TRBJ2-7 and V is TRBV11-2, with D possibly matching TRBD2 (5 bases). This CDR3 contains 13 residues. The germline CDR1 and CDR2 sequences are SGHAT and FQNNGV. Trimming cost V 6 bases and J 6 bases, with 15 bases left between them. The CDR3 reads CASREVLRPEQYF. The CDR3 region has the DNA TGTGCCAGCAGGGAGGTCCTTAGGCCCGAGCAGTACTTC. The complete variable domain, with remaining parts taken from reference TRBV11-2 and TRBJ2-7, reads EAGVAQSPRYKIIEKRQSVAFWCNPISGHATLYWYQQILGQGPKLLIQFQNNGVVDDSQLPKDRFSAERLKGVDSTLKIQPAKLEDSAVYLCASREVLRPEQYFGPGTRLTVT.

V is TRBV10-3 and J is TRBJ1-2, with 7 bases identical to TRBD1. The CDR3 covers 14 residues. Germline values: CDR1 ENHRY, CDR2 SYGVKD. Trimming took 6 bases from V and 0 from J; bases not matched to a gene: 4. The CDR3: CAIRGDSSNYGYTF. In DNA form, the CDR3 reads TGTGCCATCAGAGGGGACAGCTCTAACTATGGCTACACCTTC.

This clone was observed a few times. The chain couples TRBV6-5 to TRBJ2-5; possible D gene TRBD2, 5 bases. The assigned J gene may be wrong: the sequence end matches TRBJ2-7 better. The V gene's germline CDR1 is MNHEY and CDR2 SVGAGI. The CDR3 is 14 residues long. CDR3 DNA: TGTGCCAGCAGCAGCGCACGGGGAATCTACGAGCAGTACTTC. It translates to CASSSARGIYEQYF.

Written as DNA, the CDR3 is TGTGCCTGGTTACCCCTGGGACAGGGAGCTGGGGCCAACGTCCTGACTTTC. Amino acid sequence: CAWLPLGQGAGANVLTF. The chain employs TRBV30 and TRBJ2-6, with 9 nucleotides matching TRBD1. CDR3 length equals 17 residues. With V trimmed by 5 bases and J by 2 bases, 10 bases remained unmatched. Germline loops: CDR1 GTSNPN, CDR2 SVGIG (reference sequence).

The genes are TRBV6-5 and TRBJ2-3, with a possible D match to TRBD1 (6 bases). V was shortened by 5 bases and J by 4 bases, with 7 bases between the two germline ends. The CDR3 is 12 residues long. Germline CDR1 is MNHEY and CDR2 is SVGAGI. CDR3 coding DNA: TGTGCCAGCAGTCAGGGGTCAGATACGCAGTATTTT. Encoded protein: CASSQGSDTQYF.

The genes are TRBV11-2 and TRBJ2-5; D possibly corresponds to TRBD2 (6 bases). V was pared by 0 bases and J by 5 bases, with 10 bases between. Germline V gene sequence: CDR1 SGHAT, CDR2 FQNNGV. The CDR3 has 14 residues. The CDR3 DNA is TGTGCCAGCAGCTTAGAGGGCGGGAAGGAGACCCAGTACTTC. Translation gives CASSLEGGKETQYF.

This chain uses TRBV10-1 with TRBJ2-5, with a tentative D call TRBD2 (6 bases). CDR1 WNHNN and CDR2 SYGVQD come from the germline V gene (reference sequence). The ends were cut back, 8 bases at V and 5 bases at J, with 9 bases in the middle. The CDR3 loop spans 11 amino acids. The CDR3, as DNA: TGCGCCAGCTCGGCGGGGGAGACCCAGTACTTC. Residues: CASSAGETQYF.

The chain uses TRBV25-1 and TRBJ1-1; D unresolved. The CDR3 loop spans 12 amino acids. V shed 7 bases and J shed 2 bases, with 8 bases lying between them. CDR1 and CDR2 (germline): MGHDK, SYGVNS. CDR3 sequence (DNA): TGTGCCAGCACCAATGTTAACACTGAAGCTTTCTTT. Protein product: CASTNVNTEAFF.

This chain uses TRBV5-5 with TRBJ1-1, with TRBD1 as a possible D gene (6 bases). Looked up from germline, CDR1 is SGHKS and CDR2 is YYEKEE (reference sequence). Trimming took 1 base from V and 0 from J, leaving 10 bases between them. This CDR3 region has 15 residues. CDR3 nucleotide sequence: TGTGCCAGCAGCTTGCAGGGGTCAATGAACACTGAAGCTTTCTTT. This encodes CASSLQGSMNTEAFF.

The rearrangement uses TRBV6-6 and TRBJ1-1; D perhaps matches TRBD1 (5 bases). CDR3 size: 16 residues. CDR1 is MNHNY and CDR2 is SVGAGI in the germline V gene (reference sequence). V lost 2 bases, J lost 4 bases, and 17 bases lay in between. The CDR3 protein is CASSYPVGQGITEAFF. Here the CDR3 DNA reads TGTGCCAGCAGTTACCCAGTTGGGCAGGGAATCACTGAAGCTTTCTTT.

This chain joins TRBV5-1 and TRBJ1-5; maybe TRBD1 (5 bases). V lost 4 bases to trimming and J lost 2 bases, with 10 bases between them. The CDR3 runs to 14 residues. Germline CDR1 and CDR2: SGHRS and YFSETQ. For the CDR3, the DNA is TGCGCCAGCAGCGTGGGGGGAGGCAATCAGCCCCAGCATTTT. This sequence encodes CASSVGGGNQPQHF. Together with reference TRBV5-1 and TRBJ1-5, the CDR3 gives the full variable domain: KAGVTQTPRYLIKTRGQQVTLSCSPISGHRSVSWYQQTPGQGLQFLFEYFSETQRNKGNFPGRFSGRQFSNSRSEMNVSTLELGDSALYLCASSVGGGNQPQHFGDGTRLSIL.

This sequence joins TRBV2 and TRBJ2-1; TRBD1 agrees at 10 bases. V shed 5 bases and J 5 bases; nucleotides not matched to a gene: 6. The CDR3 totals 15 residues. Per germline, CDR1 SNHLY and CDR2 FYNNEI. The CDR3 sequence is CASSPGQGSHNEQFF. The DNA for the CDR3 is TGTGCCAGCAGTCCGGGACAGGGGAGCCACAATGAGCAGTTCTTC.

The V and J genes are TRBV5-8 and TRBJ2-3; no definite D call. The CDR3 is 13 amino acids. V shed 2 bases and J shed 2 bases, with 6 bases lying between them. The germline CDR1 and CDR2 sequences are SGHTS and YDEGEE. CDR3 nucleotide sequence: TGTGCCAGCAGCTTCCGAGACACAGATACGCAGTATTTT. It is translated as CASSFRDTDTQYF.

This clone appeared a few times. The CDR3 coding sequence is TGCGCCAGCAGTTCCGGGACAGGTCGGGAGACCCAGTACTTC. This translates into CASSSGTGRETQYF. V is TRBV5-1 and J is TRBJ2-5; 8 bases align to TRBD1. Losses at the gene ends were 5 bases for V and 5 bases for J; bases not matched to a gene: 8. The CDR3 runs to 14 residues. The germline V gene encodes CDR1 SGHRS and CDR2 YFSETQ.

The chain carries TRBV11-2 and TRBJ2-7, with TRBD1 as a possible D gene (5 bases). With 1 base removed from V and 4 bases from J, the gap between germline ends came to 17 bases. Looked up from germline, CDR1 is SGHAT and CDR2 is FQNNGV. This CDR3 comprises 16 residues. The CDR3 sequence: CASSLAAGPLGYEQYF. In DNA, the CDR3 is TGTGCCAGCAGCTTAGCGGCAGGGCCGTTAGGGTACGAGCAGTACTTC.

The chain has TRBV7-9 and TRBJ2-7; the match to TRBD1 covers 9 bases. Per germline, CDR1 SEHNR and CDR2 FQNEAQ (reference sequence). The V gene end was trimmed by 5 bases and the J gene end by 6 bases; junction bases not matched to a gene: 11. The CDR3 totals 15 residues. CDR3: CASSDRDRALGEQYF. CDR3 DNA sequence: TGTGCCAGCAGCGACCGGGACAGGGCCCTTGGCGAGCAGTACTTC.

The CDR3 reads CAWSGLPGQPQHF. The DNA of the CDR3 is TGTGCCTGGAGTGGACTTCCCGGCCAGCCCCAGCATTTT. The chain combines TRBV30 with TRBJ1-5; D not resolved. This CDR3 has 13 residues. V lost 1 base and J 7 bases, leaving 11 bases between the germline ends. The germline V gene has CDR1 GTSNPN and CDR2 SVGIG (reference sequence).

This clone has a single count. This CDR3 is CASSLPGQGARQPQHF. The CDR3 DNA reads as TGTGCCAGCAGCTTACCGGGACAGGGGGCCCGTCAGCCCCAGCATTTT. V and J are TRBV5-8 and TRBJ1-5, with 12 positions matching TRBD1. The CDR3 covers 16 residues. Germline V lookup: CDR1 SGHTS, CDR2 YDEGEE. Trimming took 2 bases from V and 6 from J; bases not matched to a gene: 6.

The CDR3 spells CASSEQGSDYGYTF. As DNA, the CDR3 is TGTGCCAGCAGTGAACAGGGGAGCGACTATGGCTACACCTTC. V and J are TRBV7-8 and TRBJ1-2; 7 bases line up with TRBD1. CDR1 is SGHVS, CDR2 FQNEAQ, per germline. Losses at the gene ends were 6 bases for V and 3 bases for J; bases not matched to a gene: 7. The CDR3 is 14 residues long.

The rearrangement uses TRBV5-1 and TRBJ1-2; D is unresolved. CDR1 and CDR2 from the germline V gene are SGHRS and YFSETQ. Trimming cost V 0 bases and J 3 bases, with 6 bases left between them. CDR3 length equals 13 residues. CDR3 amino acids: CASSLVADYGYTF. The CDR3 DNA sequence: TGCGCCAGCAGCTTGGTGGCAGACTATGGCTACACCTTC. The entire variable domain, with the rest obtained from reference TRBV5-1 and TRBJ1-2, is as follows: KAGVTQTPRYLIKTRGQQVTLSCSPISGHRSVSWYQQTPGQGLQFLFEYFSETQRNKGNFPGRFSGRQFSNSRSEMNVSTLELGDSALYLCASSLVADYGYTFGSGTRLTVV.

This chain joins TRBV5-1 and TRBJ2-5; 8 nucleotides agree with TRBD2. V trimming: 4 bases; J trimming: 7 bases; junction bases outside the gene matches: 12. The CDR3 has 15 residues. CDR1 and CDR2 (germline): SGHRS, YFSETQ. The DNA for the CDR3 is TGCGCCAGCAGCCCCGATAGCGGGGTCGAGGGGACCCAGTACTTC. It specifies CASSPDSGVEGTQYF.

The chain couples TRBV6-5 to TRBJ1-1; D unclear. The V end was cut by 6 bases, the J end by 4 bases, with 12 bases between. Germline-derived CDR1 and CDR2 are MNHEY and SVGAGI. This CDR3 contains 13 residues. The CDR3 protein is CASSRGPSTEAFF. The CDR3 DNA sequence: TGTGCCAGCAGCCGAGGTCCCAGCACTGAAGCTTTCTTT.

The chain recombines TRBV7-2 with TRBJ2-5, with D possibly TRBD2 on 6 matching bases. Between the trimmed V and J ends, which lost 5 bases and 4 bases, there was a span of 14 bases. Germline CDR1 and CDR2: SGHTA and FQGNSA. CDR3 length: 14 residues. CDR3 sequence (DNA): TGTGCCAGCAGCCGCCTGTACGGGGGAGAGACCCAGTACTTC. Translated, it gives CASSRLYGGETQYF. Full variable domain (missing parts from reference TRBV7-2 and TRBJ2-5): GAGVSQSPSNKVTEKGKDVELRCDPISGHTALYWYRQSLGQGLEFLIYFQGNSAPDKSGLPSDRFSAERTGGSVSTLTIQRTQQEDSAVYLCASSRLYGGETQYFGPGTRLLVL.